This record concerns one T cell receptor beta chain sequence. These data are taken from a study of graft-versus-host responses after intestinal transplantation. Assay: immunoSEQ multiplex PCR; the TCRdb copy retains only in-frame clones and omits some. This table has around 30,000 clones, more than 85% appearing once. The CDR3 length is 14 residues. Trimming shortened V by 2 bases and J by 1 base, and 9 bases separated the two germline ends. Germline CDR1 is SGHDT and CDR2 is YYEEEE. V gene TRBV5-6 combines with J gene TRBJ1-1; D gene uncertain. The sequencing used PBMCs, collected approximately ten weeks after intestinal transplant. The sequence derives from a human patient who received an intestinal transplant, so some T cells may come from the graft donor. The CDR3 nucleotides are TGTGCCAGCAGCTTCCCAACAGAGAACACTGAAGCTTTCTTT. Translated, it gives CASSFPTENTEAFF.